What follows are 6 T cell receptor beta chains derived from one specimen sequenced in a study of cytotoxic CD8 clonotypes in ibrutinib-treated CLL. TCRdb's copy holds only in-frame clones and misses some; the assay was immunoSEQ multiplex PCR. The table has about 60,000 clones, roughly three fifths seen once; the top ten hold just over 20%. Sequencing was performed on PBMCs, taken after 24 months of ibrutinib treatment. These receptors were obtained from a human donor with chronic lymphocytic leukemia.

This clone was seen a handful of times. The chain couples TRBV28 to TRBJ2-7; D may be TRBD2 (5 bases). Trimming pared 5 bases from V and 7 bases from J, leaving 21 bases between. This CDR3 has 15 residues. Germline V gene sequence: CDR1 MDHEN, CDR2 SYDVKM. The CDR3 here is CASSPPSVPGKEQYV. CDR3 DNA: TGTGCCAGCAGTCCCCCATCGGTCCCGGGGAAAGAGCAGTACGTC.

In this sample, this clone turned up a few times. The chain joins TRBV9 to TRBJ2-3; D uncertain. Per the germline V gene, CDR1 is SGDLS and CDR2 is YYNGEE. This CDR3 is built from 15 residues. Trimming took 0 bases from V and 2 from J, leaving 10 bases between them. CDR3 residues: CASSVEGRDTDTQYF. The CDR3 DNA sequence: TGTGCCAGCAGCGTAGAAGGACGAGACACAGATACGCAGTATTTT.

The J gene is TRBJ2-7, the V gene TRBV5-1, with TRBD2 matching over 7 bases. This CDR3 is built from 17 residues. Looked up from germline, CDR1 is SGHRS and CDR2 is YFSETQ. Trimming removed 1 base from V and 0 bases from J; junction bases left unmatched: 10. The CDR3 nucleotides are TGCGCCAGCAGCTTGTTTATCCGGACTAGTCCCTCCTACGAGCAGTACTTC. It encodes CASSLFIRTSPSYEQYF.

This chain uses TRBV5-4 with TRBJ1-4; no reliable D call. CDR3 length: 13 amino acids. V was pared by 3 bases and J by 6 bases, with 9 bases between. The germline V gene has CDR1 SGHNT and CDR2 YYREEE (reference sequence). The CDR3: CASSSRTDEKLFF. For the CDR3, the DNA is TGTGCCAGCAGCTCCCGGACCGATGAAAAACTGTTTTTT. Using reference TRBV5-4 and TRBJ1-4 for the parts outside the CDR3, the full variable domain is ETGVTQSPTHLIKTRGQQVTLRCSSQSGHNTVSWYQQALGQGPQFIFQYYREEENGRGNFPPRFSGLQFPNYSSELNVNALELDDSALYLCASSSRTDEKLFFGSGTQLSVL.

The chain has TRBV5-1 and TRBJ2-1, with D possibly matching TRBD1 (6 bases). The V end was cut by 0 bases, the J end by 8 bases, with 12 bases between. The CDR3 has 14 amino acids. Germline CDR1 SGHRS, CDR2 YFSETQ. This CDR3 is CASSLDRAKYEQFF. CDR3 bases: TGCGCCAGCAGCTTGGACAGGGCTAAATATGAGCAGTTCTTC.

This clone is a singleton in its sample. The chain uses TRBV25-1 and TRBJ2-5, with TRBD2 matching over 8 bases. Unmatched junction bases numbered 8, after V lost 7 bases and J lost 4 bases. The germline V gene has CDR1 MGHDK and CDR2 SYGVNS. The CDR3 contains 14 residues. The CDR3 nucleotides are TGTGCCAGCACTAGCGCGGGGGGCGCAGAGACCCAGTACTTC. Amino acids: CASTSAGGAETQYF.